There are a few counts of the clone carrying this TCR beta chain. What it binds is unknown. The sample originates from a study of cytomegalovirus exposure and HLA in healthy donors. Regarding the study as a whole: Available immune exposure information was restricted to CMV serostatus only. An analysis was carried out at a later point. It showed that HLA-associated TCR beta chains were more clonally expanded than equally common non-associated chains. Rates of TCR association differed by HLA locus in a later analysis, with DRB1 highest and HLA-C lowest. Within a later analysis, the majority of CMV-associated TCR beta chains appeared HLA-restricted.

Use of 60 Vbeta and 13 Jbeta primers characterized the PCR. TCRdb's copy holds only in-frame clones and misses some; the assay was immunoSEQ multiplex PCR. The repertoire holds some 120,000 clones, 60% to 85% seen once, with over 0.9% in the top ten. The sequencing sample was made of PBMCs. This clonotype originated in a human donor in good health.

Written as DNA, the CDR3 is TGTGCCAGCAGTGATGTACAGCATGGCTACACCTTC. This encodes CASSDVQHGYTF. The chain carries TRBV6-6 and TRBJ1-2; D remains ambiguous. The CDR3 length is 12 residues. V was clipped by 5 bases and J by 6 bases, with 10 bases between them. Germline V gene sequence: CDR1 MNHNY, CDR2 SVGAGI (reference sequence).